The 24 T cell receptor beta chains below come from one sample, sequenced in a study of blood T cell repertoires in COVID-19. The method was immunoSEQ multiplex PCR; TCRdb's version includes in-frame clones alone and lacks a portion of them. The sample holds some 210,000 clones, roughly 86% seen once. Sequenced sample: peripheral blood. Receptor source: a woman aged 45 to 65 with active or convalescent COVID-19.

The chain links TRBV30 to TRBJ1-4, with D possibly matching TRBD1 (6 bases). V gave up 0 bases and J gave up 6 bases, with 14 bases separating them. The CDR3 is 15 amino acids. Germline V gene sequence: CDR1 GTSNPN, CDR2 SVGIG (reference sequence). For the CDR3, the DNA is TGTGCCTGGAGTGTAAAGACAGGCTGGGATGAAAAACTGTTTTTT. Protein: CAWSVKTGWDEKLFF.

The V and J genes are TRBV3-1 (or the pseudogene TRBV3-2) and TRBJ1-4; D is ambiguous. The CDR3 extends over 18 amino acids. Trimming took 0 bases from V and 7 from J, leaving 21 bases between them. The germline CDR1 and CDR2 sequences are LGHDT and YNNKEL (reference sequence). The CDR3, as DNA: TGTGCCAGCAGCCAAGATGAGTTGGCAACCCCAGCAGGTGAAAAACTGTTTTTT. Its translation: CASSQDELATPAGEKLFF.

The V and J genes are TRBV4-1 and TRBJ1-2; 8 bases line up with TRBD1. The trim removed 1 base at V and 8 bases at J, leaving 12 bases unmatched. Germline CDR1 reads MGHRA; CDR2 reads YSYEKL. The CDR3 has 16 amino acids. The CDR3 DNA sequence: TGCGCCAGCAGCCAAGGGACAGGGTCCCCTAAGAGAGGCTACACCTTC. It is translated as CASSQGTGSPKRGYTF.

The chain links TRBV3-1 (or the pseudogene TRBV3-2) to TRBJ2-3; TRBD1 might be the D (5 bases). V lost 0 bases, J lost 0 bases, and 19 bases lay in between. The CDR3 has 19 amino acids. Per the germline V gene, CDR1 is LGHDT and CDR2 is YNNKEL (reference sequence). The CDR3 here is CASSQDYVSSGKSTDTQYF. Written as DNA, the CDR3 is TGTGCCAGCAGCCAAGATTACGTGTCGTCAGGGAAAAGCACAGATACGCAGTATTTT.

V gene TRBV10-3 combines with J gene TRBJ1-1, with D possibly being TRBD1 (6 bases). V was shortened by 2 bases and J by 4 bases, with 14 bases between the two germline ends. The CDR3 covers 15 residues. From germline, CDR1 is ENHRY and CDR2 SYGVKD. CDR3 sequence reads: CAISEPQLGATEAFF. For the CDR3, the DNA is TGTGCCATCAGTGAGCCCCAACTGGGGGCCACTGAAGCTTTCTTT.

The chain combines TRBV7-2 with TRBJ2-7; D call uncertain. The CDR3 contains 13 residues. Trimming cost V 5 bases and J 1 base, with 9 bases left between them. Germline assignment: CDR1 SGHTA and CDR2 FQGNSA. CDR3 in DNA: TGTGCCAGCAGCGTGCAGGTTTCCTACGAGCAGTACTTC. This translates into CASSVQVSYEQYF.

The CDR3 region is CASSLVPTGNEKLFF. For the CDR3, the DNA is TGCGCCAGCAGCTTGGTACCCACAGGGAATGAAAAACTGTTTTTT. The chain recombines TRBV5-1 with TRBJ1-4; D is possibly TRBD1 (6 bases). The ends were cut back, 0 bases at V and 5 bases at J, with 11 bases in the middle. Per germline, CDR1 SGHRS and CDR2 YFSETQ. The CDR3 has 15 amino acids.

The rearrangement links TRBV5-4 to TRBJ2-3; D gene uncertain. The germline V gene has CDR1 SGHNT and CDR2 YYREEE (reference sequence). Trimming took off 2 bases at V and 6 bases at J, with 4 bases between the two ends. This CDR3 has 11 residues. CDR3 nucleotides: TGTGCCAGCAGCTTAAGCGATACGCAGTATTTT. It specifies CASSLSDTQYF. Full variable domain (remainder filled in from reference TRBV5-4 and TRBJ2-3): ETGVTQSPTHLIKTRGQQVTLRCSSQSGHNTVSWYQQALGQGPQFIFQYYREEENGRGNFPPRFSGLQFPNYSSELNVNALELDDSALYLCASSLSDTQYFGPGTRLTVL.

The V call is TRBV6-1, the J call TRBJ2-7; D may be TRBD2 (6 bases). CDR1 and CDR2 (germline): MNHNS, SASEGT. The length of the CDR3 is 13 residues. Trimming pared 1 base from V and 6 bases from J, leaving 10 bases between. The CDR3, as DNA: TGTGCCAGCAGTGAAGTGGTGGGGGGCGAGCAGTACGTC. It yields the protein CASSEVVGGEQYV.

The chain carries TRBV10-3 and TRBJ2-4; the match to TRBD2 covers 13 bases. This CDR3 has 15 amino acids. Trimming at V came to 8 bases and at J to 8 bases, leaving 9 bases not matched to a gene. CDR1 is ENHRY and CDR2 is SYGVKD in the germline V gene. CDR3 nucleotide sequence: TGTGCCATCTCCGACGGGGGACTAGCGGGGTACATTCAGTACTTC. As protein: CAISDGGLAGYIQYF.

The chain uses TRBV19 and TRBJ2-1, with 10 bases that match TRBD2. CDR3 length: 15 residues. J gave up 4 bases and V 7 bases, and 7 bases lay outside the gene matches. CDR1 LNHDA and CDR2 SQIVND come from the germline V gene (reference sequence). The CDR3 bases are TGTGCCAGTAAATCCCTAGCGGGGGCATACAATGAGCAGTTCTTC. Its protein is CASKSLAGAYNEQFF.

This clone was seen a single time. The chain recombines TRBV5-4 with TRBJ2-1; D might be TRBD2 (7 bases). CDR1 SGHNT and CDR2 YYREEE come from the germline V gene (reference sequence). Trimming pared 4 bases from V and 2 bases from J, leaving 10 bases between. This CDR3 contains 14 residues. The CDR3 DNA sequence: TGTGCCAGCAGCCTCGGGGGGCCCTACAATGAGCAGTTCTTC. Protein sequence: CASSLGGPYNEQFF.

The chain combines TRBV6-5 with TRBJ1-2; D is perhaps TRBD1 (5 bases). V dropped 6 bases and J dropped 3 bases, with 14 bases sitting between them. The CDR3 spans 14 residues. CDR1 is MNHEY, CDR2 SVGAGI, per germline. The CDR3 DNA reads TGTGCCAGCAGGATTGGGGGGGGAGACTATGGCTACACCTTC. As protein: CASRIGGGDYGYTF.

V is TRBV6-1 and J is TRBJ1-2; no clear D. The V end was cut by 3 bases, the J end by 6 bases, with 20 bases between. The CDR3 loop spans 16 amino acids. Germline-derived CDR1 and CDR2 are MNHNS and SASEGT. The CDR3 nucleotides are TGTGCCAGCAGTGAGAGGGAGTGGCAGGTGGTGAATGGCTACACCTTC. This translates into CASSEREWQVVNGYTF.

The chain combines TRBV14 with TRBJ2-1; 12 bases are shared with TRBD2. Germline V gene data show CDR1 as SGHDN and CDR2 as FVKESK. The CDR3 totals 16 residues. The junction had 6 bases not matched to a gene; V was cut back by 2 bases and J by 7 bases. The DNA for the CDR3 is TGTGCCAGCAGCCAATTCCTACTAGCGGGAGGAAATGAGCAGTTCTTC. Translating it yields CASSQFLLAGGNEQFF.

V is TRBV15 and J is TRBJ2-2, with D possibly TRBD1 on 7 matching bases. This CDR3 comprises 16 residues. Germline V gives CDR1 LNHNV, CDR2 YYDKDF (reference sequence). V shed 0 bases and J shed 6 bases, with 14 bases lying between them. As DNA, the CDR3 is TGTGCCACCAGCAGAGATCTGCAGGGGGGAGCCGGGGAGCTGTTTTTT. This translates into CATSRDLQGGAGELFF. Together with reference TRBV15 and TRBJ2-2, the CDR3 gives the full variable domain: DAMVIQNPRYQVTQFGKPVTLSCSQTLNHNVMYWYQQKSSQAPKLLFHYYDKDFNNEADTPDNFQSRRPNTSFCFLDIRSPGLGDTAMYLCATSRDLQGGAGELFFGEGSRLTVL.

The chain uses TRBV27 and TRBJ2-2, with TRBD2 as a possible D gene (7 bases). The V and J ends lost 6 bases and 3 bases respectively, with 17 bases between them. The CDR3 covers 16 residues. Germline V CDR1 and CDR2: MNHEY, SMNVEV (reference sequence). CDR3 sequence reads: CASSSPAGADTGELFF. The CDR3 DNA follows: TGTGCCAGCAGCTCGCCTGCGGGGGCAGACACCGGGGAGCTGTTTTTT.

The chain couples TRBV5-1 to TRBJ2-3; 15 nucleotides align to TRBD2. The CDR3 consists of 19 residues. J lost 5 bases, V lost 3 bases, and 13 bases had no gene match. From germline, CDR1 is SGHRS and CDR2 YFSETQ. CDR3 nucleotides: TGCGCCAGCAGCTACGGACTAGCGGGAGGGCCGGTCCGTGAAGATACGCAGTATTTT. As protein: CASSYGLAGGPVREDTQYF. The whole variable domain, filled in from reference TRBV5-1 and TRBJ2-3, reads KAGVTQTPRYLIKTRGQQVTLSCSPISGHRSVSWYQQTPGQGLQFLFEYFSETQRNKGNFPGRFSGRQFSNSRSEMNVSTLELGDSALYLCASSYGLAGGPVREDTQYFGPGTRLTVL.

This clone was counted only a few times. This chain uses TRBV6-5 with TRBJ1-6; 7 nucleotides line up with TRBD1. Germline-derived CDR1 and CDR2 are MNHEY and SVGAGI. V gave up 6 bases and J gave up 9 bases; unmatched junction bases: 5. This CDR3 spans 13 amino acids. The CDR3: CASSDRAFSPLHF. CDR3 sequence (DNA): TGTGCCAGCAGCGACAGGGCCTTTTCACCCCTCCACTTT.

The rearrangement joins TRBV28 to TRBJ1-2; 8 positions match TRBD1. With V trimmed by 7 bases and J by 2 bases, 9 bases remained unmatched. The germline V gene has CDR1 MDHEN and CDR2 SYDVKM. The CDR3 spans 15 residues. CDR3 sequence reads: CASTPGQGHNYGYTF. The CDR3 DNA sequence: TGTGCCAGCACCCCAGGACAGGGCCACAACTATGGCTACACCTTC.

The chain has TRBV6-5 and TRBJ2-7; 7 bases are a match to TRBD2. CDR3 length: 14 amino acids. Germline lookup yields CDR1 MNHEY and CDR2 SVGAGI. V shed 6 bases, J shed 4 bases, and the junction held 9 bases outside the gene matches. CDR3 sequence reads: CASSRVGRGYEQYF. The CDR3 coding sequence is TGTGCCAGCAGCCGGGTGGGGCGGGGGTACGAGCAGTACTTC.

V gene TRBV6-1 combines with J gene TRBJ1-2; tentatively, D is TRBD1 (6 bases). Between the trimmed V and J ends, which lost 3 bases and 2 bases, there was a span of 16 bases. CDR3 length equals 16 residues. CDR1 is MNHNS, CDR2 SASEGT, per germline. The CDR3 sequence: CASSEASGGANYGYTF. The CDR3 DNA is TGTGCCAGCAGTGAGGCATCTGGGGGGGCGAACTATGGCTACACCTTC.

The chain combines TRBV27 with TRBJ1-1; D remains unclear. The CDR3 is 13 residues long. V gave up 0 bases and J gave up 8 bases, with 10 bases separating them. Germline V gene lookup returns CDR1 MNHEY and CDR2 SMNVEV (reference sequence). Here the CDR3 reads CASSLSTGSEAFF. Here the CDR3 DNA reads TGTGCCAGCAGTTTATCCACGGGTTCAGAAGCTTTCTTT.

The CDR3 coding sequence is TGTGCCAGCAGCCCCGTTATGACAAGCTCCTACGAGCAGTACTTC. As protein: CASSPVMTSSYEQYF. The J gene is TRBJ2-7, the V gene TRBV6-6; D remains ambiguous. Germline V gives CDR1 MNHNY, CDR2 SVGAGI (reference sequence). V was cut by 6 bases and J by 0 bases, with 15 bases left in between. This CDR3 region has 15 residues.